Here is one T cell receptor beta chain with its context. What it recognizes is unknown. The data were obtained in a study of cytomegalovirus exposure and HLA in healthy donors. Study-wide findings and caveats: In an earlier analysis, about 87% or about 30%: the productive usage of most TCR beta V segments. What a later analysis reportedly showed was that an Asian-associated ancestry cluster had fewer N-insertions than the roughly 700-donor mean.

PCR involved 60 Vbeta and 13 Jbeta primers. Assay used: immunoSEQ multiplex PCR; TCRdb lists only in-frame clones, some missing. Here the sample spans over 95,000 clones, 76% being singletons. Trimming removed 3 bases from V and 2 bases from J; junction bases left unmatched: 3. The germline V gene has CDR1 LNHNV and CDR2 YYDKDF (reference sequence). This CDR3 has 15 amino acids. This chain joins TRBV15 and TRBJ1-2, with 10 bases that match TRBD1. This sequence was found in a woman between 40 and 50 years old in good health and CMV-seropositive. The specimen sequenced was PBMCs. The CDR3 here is CATSRGQGSNYGYTF. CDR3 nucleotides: TGTGCCACCAGCAGGGGACAGGGGTCGAACTATGGCTACACCTTC.